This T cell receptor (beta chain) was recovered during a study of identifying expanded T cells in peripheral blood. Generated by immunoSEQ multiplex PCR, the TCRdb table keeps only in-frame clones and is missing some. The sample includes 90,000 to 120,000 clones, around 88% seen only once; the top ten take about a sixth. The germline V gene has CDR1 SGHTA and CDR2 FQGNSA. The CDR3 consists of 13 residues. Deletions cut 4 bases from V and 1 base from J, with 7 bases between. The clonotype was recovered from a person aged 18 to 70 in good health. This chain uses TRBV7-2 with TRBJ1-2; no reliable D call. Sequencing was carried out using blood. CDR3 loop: CASSSEINYGYTF. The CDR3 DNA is TGTGCCAGCAGCTCGGAGATTAACTATGGCTACACCTTC.